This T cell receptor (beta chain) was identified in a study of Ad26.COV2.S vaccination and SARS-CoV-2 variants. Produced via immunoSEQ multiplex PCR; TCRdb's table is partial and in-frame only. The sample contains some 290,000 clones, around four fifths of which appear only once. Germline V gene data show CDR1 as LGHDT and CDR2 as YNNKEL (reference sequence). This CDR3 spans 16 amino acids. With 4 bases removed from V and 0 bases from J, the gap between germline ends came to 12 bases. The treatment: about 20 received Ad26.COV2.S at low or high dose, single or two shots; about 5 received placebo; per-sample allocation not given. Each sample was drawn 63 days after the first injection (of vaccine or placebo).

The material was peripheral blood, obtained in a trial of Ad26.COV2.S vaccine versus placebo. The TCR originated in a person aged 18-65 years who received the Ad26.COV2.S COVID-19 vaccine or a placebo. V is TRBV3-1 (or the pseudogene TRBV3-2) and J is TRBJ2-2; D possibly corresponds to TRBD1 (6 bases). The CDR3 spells CASSLQGPSNTGELFF. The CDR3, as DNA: TGTGCCAGCAGCCTACAGGGACCGTCGAACACCGGGGAGCTGTTTTTT.